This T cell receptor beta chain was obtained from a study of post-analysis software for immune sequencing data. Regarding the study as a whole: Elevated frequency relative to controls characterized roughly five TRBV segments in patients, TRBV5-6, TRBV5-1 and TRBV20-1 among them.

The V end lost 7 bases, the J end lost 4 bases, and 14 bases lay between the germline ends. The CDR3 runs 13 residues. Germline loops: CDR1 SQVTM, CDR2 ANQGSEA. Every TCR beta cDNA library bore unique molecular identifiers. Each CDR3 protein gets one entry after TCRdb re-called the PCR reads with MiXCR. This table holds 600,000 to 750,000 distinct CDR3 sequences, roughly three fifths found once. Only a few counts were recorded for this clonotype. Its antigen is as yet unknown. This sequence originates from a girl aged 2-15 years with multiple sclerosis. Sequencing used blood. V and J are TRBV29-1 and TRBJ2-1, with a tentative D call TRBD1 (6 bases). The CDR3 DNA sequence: TGCAGCGCATACTGGCAGGGGTACAATGAGCAGTTCTTC. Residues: CSAYWQGYNEQFF.